Below are 5 T cell receptor beta chains sequenced from a single sample in a study of shared clonotypes between healthy human individuals. Method: immunoSEQ multiplex PCR; TCRdb's copy keeps in-frame clones and lacks some. The table includes just over 2,000,000 clones, roughly 94% detected once. Material: naive CD4+ T cells sorted from blood. Noted subset: CD45RA+ positively selected. These receptors were collected from a man between 18 and 35 years old in good health.

The chain links TRBV7-3 to TRBJ2-7, with 7 nucleotides matching TRBD1. Trimming at V came to 2 bases and at J to 7 bases, leaving 5 bases not matched to a gene. The CDR3 is made up of 13 amino acids. Germline CDR1 and CDR2: SGHTA and FQGTGA. CDR3 loop: CASSLSLTGEQYF. CDR3 DNA sequence: TGTGCCAGCAGCTTATCCTTGACAGGGGAGCAGTACTTC.

The J gene is TRBJ1-1, the V gene TRBV30, with D maybe TRBD1 (6 bases). Germline values: CDR1 GTSNPN, CDR2 SVGIG (reference sequence). The CDR3 extends over 13 amino acids. V was trimmed by 5 bases and J by 0 bases, leaving 10 bases between them. The CDR3 reads CAWGAGVNTEAFF. For the CDR3, the DNA is TGTGCCTGGGGGGCAGGGGTGAACACTGAAGCTTTCTTT.

This sequence joins TRBV7-9 and TRBJ2-3; 12 bases align to TRBD2. The V and J ends lost 3 bases and 6 bases, in that order; junction bases with no gene match: 4. Germline lookup yields CDR1 SEHNR and CDR2 FQNEAQ (reference sequence). CDR3 size: 15 residues. The CDR3 protein is CASSFRTSGTDTQYF. CDR3 sequence (DNA): TGTGCCAGCAGCTTCCGGACTAGCGGGACGGATACGCAGTATTTT.

The chain carries TRBV5-5 and TRBJ2-2; D unresolved. The ends were cut back, 2 bases at V and 0 bases at J, with 11 bases in the middle. Germline V gene data show CDR1 as SGHKS and CDR2 as YYEKEE (reference sequence). The CDR3 totals 16 residues. The CDR3 spells CASSFTGFTNTGELFF. For the CDR3, the DNA is TGTGCCAGCAGCTTCACTGGGTTCACGAACACCGGGGAGCTGTTTTTT.

Notes on this clone: This sample includes further DNA sequences coding for the same CDR3. This rearrangement joins TRBV4-3 to TRBJ2-3, with 7 bases aligning to TRBD1. CDR3 length: 16 amino acids. CDR1 is LGHNA, CDR2 YSLEER, per germline. V gave up 0 bases and J gave up 0 bases; unmatched junction bases: 3. CDR3 nucleotide sequence: TGCGCCAGCAGCCAAGATGACAGGGTTAGCACAGATACGCAGTATTTT. Translated: CASSQDDRVSTDTQYF.